The 29 T cell receptor beta chains reported below all come from one sample, sequenced in a study of T-cell memory formation after mild COVID-19 (dated by TCRdb to the early 2020s). Library preparation was by 5' RACE. These reads were obtained on an Illumina NovaSeq 6000. TCRdb itself trimmed the public reads at Q25 with fastp, ran MiXCR and retained productive beta chains. Rows with one shared CDR3 protein collapse into an entry with the most common genes and DNA. Across this sample there are hundreds of thousands of distinct CDR3 sequences, with about a fifth seen only once. In total, the top ten clones hold around 12% of the sample. What was sequenced was PBMCs or a T cell subset sorted from them (not recorded which). The receptors here all came from an adult woman who had mild COVID-19 (a few samples of this study predate the infection). The sample titles of this study are shuffled in the database, so cell type and time point are left out; the donor was told from shared clones.

V is TRBV19 and J is TRBJ1-4; 7 bases agree with TRBD1. J gave up 5 bases and V 4 bases, and 4 bases lay outside the gene matches. Per germline, CDR1 LNHDA and CDR2 SQIVND (reference sequence). The CDR3 consists of 14 residues. This CDR3 reads CASSTTGLNEKLFF. The DNA for the CDR3 is TGTGCCAGTAGTACGACAGGGCTAAATGAAAAACTGTTTTTT.

The V call is TRBV4-3, the J call TRBJ2-7; 10 bases map to TRBD1. CDR3 length: 15 amino acids. V trimming: 3 bases; J trimming: 3 bases; junction bases outside the gene matches: 5. Germline V lookup: CDR1 LGHNA, CDR2 YSLEER. The CDR3 loop is CASSQSGTGDYEQYF. For the CDR3, the DNA is TGCGCCAGCAGCCAGTCCGGGACAGGGGACTACGAGCAGTACTTC.

The chain is built from TRBV20-1 and TRBJ2-1, with TRBD2 matching over 7 bases. V gave up 4 bases and J gave up 3 bases; unmatched junction bases: 18. The CDR3 is 18 amino acids. Germline lookup yields CDR1 DFQATT and CDR2 SNEGSKA (reference sequence). The CDR3 region is CSATSPRGRELFYNEQFF. DNA of the CDR3: TGCAGTGCTACATCCCCTAGAGGGCGGGAGTTATTCTACAATGAGCAGTTCTTC.

This clonotype showed up just a few times. In nucleotides, the CDR3 is TGTGCCAGCAGTTCCTCAGGGAGGACAACTGAAGCTTTCTTT. This codes for CASSSSGRTTEAFF. The rearrangement uses TRBV12-3 or TRBV12-4 and TRBJ1-1, with a possible D match to TRBD1 (5 bases). The CDR3 is made up of 14 amino acids. Trimming stripped 4 bases from V and 5 bases from J, with 14 bases between.

This CDR3 reads CSATSPRRSGQETQYF. The CDR3 nucleotides read TGCAGTGCTACATCGCCACGCCGGAGCGGCCAAGAGACCCAGTACTTC. The V gene is TRBV20-1, the J gene TRBJ2-5; the D gene is possibly TRBD2 (5 bases). The length of the CDR3 is 16 residues. Germline V lookup: CDR1 DFQATT, CDR2 SNEGSKA (reference sequence). V lost 4 bases and J lost 1, with 19 bases in between.

V and J are TRBV24-1 and TRBJ1-2, with no clear D. Looked up from germline, CDR1 is KGHDR and CDR2 is SFDVKD. The CDR3 extends over 11 amino acids. V lost 2 bases and J 3 bases, leaving 0 bases between the germline ends. Written as DNA, the CDR3 is TGTGCCACCAGTGATTACTATGGCTACACCTTC. Translating it yields CATSDYYGYTF.

This clonotype was detected a few times. The CDR3: CSARDQGQAGDYGYTF. CDR3 DNA: TGCAGTGCTAGAGATCAGGGGCAGGCCGGGGACTATGGCTACACCTTC. The chain employs TRBV20-1 and TRBJ1-2; D might be TRBD1 (6 bases). CDR3 length: 16 residues. V lost 0 bases and J 3 bases, leaving 17 bases between the germline ends. Germline CDR1 DFQATT, CDR2 SNEGSKA (reference sequence).

The gene calls are TRBV6-1 and TRBJ2-1; D call uncertain. Germline V gene lookup returns CDR1 MNHNS and CDR2 SASEGT. This CDR3 has 13 amino acids. Trimming removed 2 bases from V and 8 bases from J, with 10 bases in between. CDR3 sequence (DNA): TGTGCCAGCAGTGAACAGGTTGGATATGAGCAGTTCTTC. Amino acids: CASSEQVGYEQFF.

Only a few counts were recorded for this clonotype. The V call is TRBV6-2 or TRBV6-3, the J call TRBJ2-3, with TRBD2 identical over 12 bases. Trimming cost V 6 bases and J 2 bases; bases outside gene matches: 9. The CDR3 contains 17 residues. Germline assignment: CDR1 MNHEY and CDR2 SVGEGT. The CDR3 loop is CASRTQTSGGFTDTQYF. The DNA of the CDR3 is TGTGCCAGCAGGACTCAGACTAGCGGGGGCTTCACAGATACGCAGTATTTT.

This chain uses TRBV11-3 with TRBJ1-1, with a weak D call TRBD1 (6 bases). CDR3 length: 13 amino acids. Trimming stripped 7 bases from V and 6 bases from J, with 15 bases between. Germline V gene sequence: CDR1 SGHNT, CDR2 YENEEA. CDR3 nucleotide sequence: TGTGCCAGCACCCCCCGCGGGGGCGCTGAAGCTTTCTTT. This encodes CASTPRGGAEAFF.

The chain recombines TRBV6-6 with TRBJ2-3; D possibly corresponds to TRBD1 (6 bases). The CDR3 covers 14 residues. Germline CDR1 is MNHNY and CDR2 is SVGAGI (reference sequence). V shed 5 bases and J shed 1 base, with 10 bases lying between them. In DNA, the CDR3 is TGTGCCAGCAGTAAGGGACACCGCACAGATACGCAGTATTTT. Encoded protein: CASSKGHRTDTQYF.

This clonotype was observed a few times. The chain combines TRBV30 with TRBJ2-5; D is uncertain. CDR1 and CDR2 (germline): GTSNPN, SVGIG (reference sequence). V was cut by 1 base and J by 1 base, with 7 bases left in between. The length of the CDR3 is 13 residues. CDR3 region: CAWSGYSQETQYF. The DNA of the CDR3 is TGTGCCTGGAGTGGTTACAGCCAAGAGACCCAGTACTTC.

This clonotype was found a few times. Written as DNA, the CDR3 is TGTGCCAGCAGTTACTCTGTCAGGCGCACCTCCTACGAGCAGTACTTC. Translated: CASSYSVRRTSYEQYF. The genes are TRBV6-2 or TRBV6-3 and TRBJ2-7; unclear D gene. The V end lost 0 bases, the J end lost 0 bases, and 12 bases lay between the germline ends. The germline V gene encodes CDR1 MNHEY and CDR2 SVGEGT. CDR3 size: 16 residues.

This clonotype showed up just a few times. The J gene is TRBJ1-3, the V gene TRBV24-1; D may be TRBD1 (6 bases). Trimming took 5 bases from V and 2 from J, leaving 15 bases between them. CDR3 length equals 16 residues. Per germline, CDR1 KGHDR and CDR2 SFDVKD. The CDR3 coding sequence is TGTGCCACCAGTGCTTCTCCCGGGACAACTGGAAACACCATATATTTT. It codes for CATSASPGTTGNTIYF.

The chain links TRBV12-5 to TRBJ1-5, with D possibly matching TRBD1 (5 bases). The V gene's germline CDR1 is LGHNT and CDR2 FRNRAP. V was clipped by 3 bases and J by 4 bases, with 7 bases between them. This CDR3 region has 13 residues. CDR3 nucleotides: TGTGCTAGTGGTTTCGGGGGAAATCAGCCCCAGCATTTT. Translated, it gives CASGFGGNQPQHF. The full variable domain, in which reference TRBV12-5 and TRBJ1-5 provide the parts outside the CDR3, is DARVTQTPRHKVTEMGQEVTMRCQPILGHNTVFWYRQTMMQGLELLAYFRNRAPLDDSGMPKDRFSAEMPDATLATLKIQPSEPRDSAVYFCASGFGGNQPQHFGDGTRLSIL.

The CDR3 nucleotides are TGTGCCAGCAGCTCAGGTTGGACCGATCCAACGGGCTACACCTTC. Amino acid sequence: CASSSGWTDPTGYTF. This rearrangement joins TRBV6-5 to TRBJ1-2; D unresolved. The germline V gene encodes CDR1 MNHEY and CDR2 SVGAGI. The CDR3 is 15 residues long. V dropped 6 bases and J dropped 8 bases, with 22 bases sitting between them.

The chain couples TRBV24-1 to TRBJ2-5, with D possibly TRBD1 on 6 matching bases. Deletions cut 3 bases from V and 2 bases from J, with 15 bases between. Germline V CDR1 and CDR2: KGHDR, SFDVKD. This CDR3 region has 16 residues. CDR3 DNA: TGTGCCACCAGTGATGGATTACAGGGTCATCAAGAGACCCAGTACTTC. Its protein is CATSDGLQGHQETQYF.

The rearrangement joins TRBV7-2 to TRBJ2-7; 10 bases fit TRBD2. Germline-derived CDR1 and CDR2 are SGHTA and FQGNSA. With V trimmed by 1 base and J by 3 bases, 6 bases remained unmatched. The CDR3 runs to 16 residues. The CDR3 DNA reads TGTGCCAGCAGCTTAGATAGCGGGAGGTATGACTACGAGCAGTACTTC. Translating gives CASSLDSGRYDYEQYF.

Written as DNA, the CDR3 is TGTGCCAGTAGTATTGGTTGGACCGTGGGGACTGAAGCTTTCTTT. Translation gives CASSIGWTVGTEAFF. J is TRBJ1-1 and V is TRBV19; D is ambiguous. Trimming took 3 bases from V and 5 from J, leaving 16 bases between them. CDR1 and CDR2 (germline): LNHDA, SQIVND (reference sequence). The CDR3 sequence is 15 residues long. The full variable domain, rest sourced from reference TRBV19 and TRBJ1-1, is DGGITQSPKYLFRKEGQNVTLSCEQNLNHDAMYWYRQDPGQGLRLIYYSQIVNDFQKGDIAEGYSVSREKKESFPLTVTSAQKNPTAFYLCASSIGWTVGTEAFFGQGTRLTVV.

This clonotype was seen a few times. This rearrangement joins TRBV7-6 to TRBJ2-7; the D gene is possibly TRBD1 (6 bases). Trimming took 3 bases from V and 5 from J, leaving 23 bases between them. The germline V gene has CDR1 SGHVS and CDR2 FNYEAQ. This CDR3 contains 17 residues. CDR3 protein: CASSFGGATGASDEQYF. In DNA, the CDR3 is TGTGCCAGCAGCTTCGGAGGAGCGACAGGAGCCTCGGACGAGCAGTACTTC.

CDR3 protein: CASSPLAPTDNEQFF. CDR3 coding DNA: TGTGCCAGCAGCCCGCTAGCGCCGACGGACAATGAGCAGTTCTTC. The rearrangement links TRBV2 to TRBJ2-1; tentatively, D is TRBD2 (6 bases). The germline V and J ends were trimmed by 6 bases and 5 bases, with 17 bases remaining between them. Germline CDR1 SNHLY, CDR2 FYNNEI. The CDR3 loop spans 15 amino acids.

V usage is TRBV29-1 and J usage is TRBJ1-5; TRBD1 is a possible D gene (6 bases). Germline CDR1 SQVTM, CDR2 ANQGSEA. The V gene lost 8 bases and the J gene lost 0 bases, with 17 bases spanning the gap. This CDR3 is built from 15 residues. CDR3 coding DNA: TGCAGCCAAGAAGGGGGGGAATATAGCAATCAGCCCCAGCATTTT. This gives the protein CSQEGGEYSNQPQHF.

This clonotype was counted a few times. The V and J genes are TRBV24-1 and TRBJ2-5; maybe TRBD2 (6 bases). The length of the CDR3 is 14 residues. V lost 9 bases to trimming and J lost 5 bases, with 18 bases between them. Germline assignment: CDR1 KGHDR and CDR2 SFDVKD. The CDR3 spells CATAPGRRGETQYF. The CDR3 DNA reads as TGTGCCACCGCGCCCGGAAGGAGGGGCGAGACCCAGTACTTC.

The V gene is TRBV4-3, the J gene TRBJ2-1; 10 bases fit TRBD2. Germline loops: CDR1 LGHNA, CDR2 YSLEER. J gave up 8 bases and V 3 bases, and 10 bases lay outside the gene matches. This CDR3 region has 16 residues. The CDR3 here is CASSQARASGSHEQFF. In DNA form, the CDR3 reads TGCGCCAGCAGCCAGGCCCGGGCTAGCGGGAGCCATGAGCAGTTCTTC.

The CDR3 protein is CASSPPTGWAEETQYF. CDR3 DNA sequence: TGTGCCAGCAGCCCCCCTACAGGGTGGGCAGAAGAGACCCAGTACTTC. The genes are TRBV6-5 and TRBJ2-5, with D possibly being TRBD1 (6 bases). The germline V gene encodes CDR1 MNHEY and CDR2 SVGAGI. V was trimmed by 6 bases and J by 3 bases, leaving 20 bases between them. The CDR3 contains 16 residues.

J is TRBJ2-1 and V is TRBV20-1, with D possibly matching TRBD2 (6 bases). Germline CDR1 DFQATT, CDR2 SNEGSKA (reference sequence). The ends were cut back, 3 bases at V and 7 bases at J, with 19 bases in the middle. This CDR3 has 15 residues. CDR3 nucleotide sequence: TGCAGTGCTAGGTCCCCAGCGGGCCGGGCAAATGAGCAGTTCTTC. Amino acids: CSARSPAGRANEQFF.

This chain uses TRBV18 with TRBJ2-7; 10 bases map to TRBD1. V dropped 3 bases and J dropped 6; count of bases not matched to a gene: 8. The CDR3 is 15 residues long. CDR1 and CDR2 from the germline V gene are KGHSH and LQKENI. The CDR3 DNA reads as TGTGCCAGCTCACCTGGGACAGGGGTTACAGGCGAGCAGTACTTC. Encoded protein: CASSPGTGVTGEQYF.

Only a few counts were recorded for this clonotype. The rearrangement uses TRBV5-1 and TRBJ2-5, with D unresolved. CDR1 is SGHRS, CDR2 YFSETQ, per germline. With 7 bases removed from V and 5 bases from J, the gap between germline ends came to 21 bases. The CDR3 sequence is 15 residues long. CDR3 amino acids: CASSLGKGSRETQYF. CDR3 nucleotide sequence: TGCGCCAGCTCGCTTGGAAAGGGTTCCCGGGAGACCCAGTACTTC.

This clonotype was recorded a few times. The chain carries TRBV11-2 and TRBJ2-3, with D perhaps matching TRBD2 (5 bases). The V end was cut by 1 base, the J end by 3 bases, with 8 bases between. This CDR3 is 14 amino acids long. Germline V gives CDR1 SGHAT, CDR2 FQNNGV. CDR3: CASSLVLATDTQYF. The CDR3 coding sequence is TGTGCCAGCAGCTTAGTTCTAGCAACAGATACGCAGTATTTT.